A selection of T cell receptor beta chains follows, all from one sample in a study of cytomegalovirus exposure and HLA in healthy donors. The repertoire was sequenced with immunoSEQ multiplex PCR; TCRdb's copy has only in-frame clones and lacks some. Of 200,000 to 250,000 clones listed, 85% to 90% are singletons. Sequencing was carried out using PBMCs. The source of these receptors is a human donor in good health. CDR3s include the opening cysteine and the closing phenylalanine or tryptophan. The D gene is left open where the match is weak. Only part of the rows carry a size: once, few, many, or a class if the clone is expanded.

cdr3_aa,cdr3_nt,v_call,clone_size,d_call,j_call
CASSILSGLNYGYTF,TGTGCCAGTAGTATACTCAGTGGGCTTAACTATGGCTACACCTTC,TRBV19,NA,NA,TRBJ1-2
CASSLSGGLDTEAFF,TGTGCCAGCAGTCTATCAGGGGGGCTGGACACTGAAGCTTTCTTT,TRBV28,NA,TRBD1,TRBJ1-1
CASSRTSGYQETQYF,TGTGCCAGCAGTCGGACTAGCGGCTACCAAGAGACCCAGTACTTC,TRBV16,NA,TRBD2,TRBJ2-5
CASSEFGGGVGADTQYF,TGTGCCAGCAGTGAATTTGGCGGAGGGGTTGGAGCAGATACGCAGTATTTT,TRBV25-1,NA,NA,TRBJ2-3
CASSYPSYEQYF,TGTGCCAGCAGTTACCCGAGTTACGAGCAGTACTTC,TRBV6-4,NA,NA,TRBJ2-7
CASSPDSRNNQPQHF,TGTGCCAGTAGCCCAGACAGTAGAAACAATCAGCCCCAGCATTTT,TRBV19,once,NA,TRBJ1-5
CASQGAHGGELFF,TGTGCCAGCCAAGGGGCGCATGGCGGGGAGCTGTTTTTT,TRBV4-2,NA,NA,TRBJ2-2
CASSSSFAGAPYNEQFF,TGTGCCAGCAGCTCGTCTTTTGCGGGGGCCCCCTACAATGAGCAGTTCTTC,TRBV13,NA,NA,TRBJ2-1
CASSVVQMNTGELFF,TGTGCCAGCAGCGTAGTACAGATGAACACCGGGGAGCTGTTTTTT,TRBV9,NA,NA,TRBJ2-2
CASSVDGSGVNTEAFF,TGTGCCAGCAGCGTAGACGGGTCAGGGGTAAACACTGAAGCTTTCTTT,TRBV9,once,NA,TRBJ1-1
CASSLINPTGKNIQYF,TGTGCCAGCTCACTAATAAATCCAACGGGCAAAAACATTCAGTACTTC,TRBV18,few,NA,TRBJ2-4
CASRLGTSARYEQYF,TGTGCCAGCAGACTAGGGACTAGCGCCCGCTACGAGCAGTACTTC,TRBV6-6,NA,TRBD2,TRBJ2-7
CASSLQVQGTEAFF,TGTGCCAGTAGTCTCCAGGTCCAAGGCACTGAAGCTTTCTTT,TRBV19,NA,NA,TRBJ1-1
CASSLLGAGVGNEQFF,TGTGCCAGCAGTTTATTAGGCGCGGGAGTCGGGAATGAGCAGTTCTTC,TRBV27,NA,TRBD2,TRBJ2-1
CASSPLRDTEAFF,TGTGCCAGCTCACCACTGCGGGACACTGAAGCTTTCTTT,TRBV18,few,NA,TRBJ1-1
CASSVAQGASYEQYF,TGTGCCAGCAGTGTCGCGCAGGGTGCATCCTACGAGCAGTACTTC,TRBV28,NA,NA,TRBJ2-7
CASSLLTSEQYF,TGTGCCAGCAGTCTGTTAACTTCCGAGCAGTACTTC,TRBV6-1,NA,NA,TRBJ2-7
CASTSIWTANYGYTF,TGTGCCAGCACCTCTATATGGACAGCTAACTATGGCTACACCTTC,TRBV28,NA,NA,TRBJ1-2
CASSQVPQTDTEAFF,TGTGCCAGCAGCCAAGTCCCACAGACGGACACTGAAGCTTTCTTT,TRBV4-2,once,NA,TRBJ1-1
CASSFQGVDTEAFF,TGCGCCAGCAGCTTCCAGGGTGTCGACACTGAAGCTTTCTTT,TRBV5-1,NA,NA,TRBJ1-1
CASGLVAPYYEQYF,TGTGCCAGCGGTCTAGTAGCGCCGTACTACGAGCAGTACTTC,TRBV6-1,NA,NA,TRBJ2-7
CASVPRTLNTEAFF,TGTGCCAGTGTTCCCAGGACTTTGAACACTGAAGCTTTCTTT,TRBV19,NA,NA,TRBJ1-1
CASSKFRDRPTGQYF,TGTGCCAGCAGTAAATTCCGGGACAGGCCTACCGGGCAGTACTTC,TRBV6-5,NA,TRBD1,TRBJ2-7
CASTPGQGPNEQFF,TGTGCCTCCACCCCGGGACAGGGACCCAATGAGCAGTTCTTC,TRBV10-3,NA,TRBD1,TRBJ2-1
CATSRDRGTDFQEQFF,TGTGCCACCAGCAGAGATAGGGGGACAGATTTCCAGGAGCAGTTCTTC,TRBV15,NA,TRBD1,TRBJ2-1
CASSTTGGNYGYTF,TGCGCCAGCAGCACCACAGGGGGAAACTATGGCTACACCTTC,TRBV4-1,NA,TRBD1,TRBJ1-2
CASSTGTGVIEQYF,TGTGCCAGCAGTACCGGGACAGGAGTAATCGAGCAGTACTTC,TRBV28,few,TRBD1,TRBJ2-7
CASSDRWTGGAFF,TGTGCCAGCAGCGATAGATGGACCGGGGGGGCTTTCTTT,TRBV2,NA,NA,TRBJ1-1
CASSPEPTDTQYF,TGTGCCAGCAGCCCGGAGCCCACAGATACGCAGTATTTT,TRBV14,NA,NA,TRBJ2-3
CASSVDPLGGFYGYTF,TGTGCCAGCAGCGTAGATCCCCTCGGAGGCTTCTATGGCTACACCTTC,TRBV9,NA,NA,TRBJ1-2
CASSLAGTQTTYEQYF,TGTGCCAGCAGCTTAGCCGGGACACAAACTACCTACGAGCAGTACTTC,TRBV7-6,NA,NA,TRBJ2-7
CASRRGANYGYTF,TGTGCCAGCAGAAGAGGCGCTAACTATGGCTACACCTTC,TRBV28,NA,NA,TRBJ1-2
CASRLEGDISEQYF,TGTGCCAGCAGGTTGGAGGGTGACATCTCCGAGCAGTACTTC,TRBV2,few,NA,TRBJ2-7
CASSGTSGRNLQDTQYF,TGTGCCAGCAGTGGGACTAGCGGGAGAAATTTACAAGATACGCAGTATTTT,TRBV5-6,once,TRBD2,TRBJ2-3
CASSVSRPDTGELFF,TGTGCCAGCAGCGTGAGCAGGCCGGACACCGGGGAGCTGTTTTTT,TRBV9,NA,NA,TRBJ2-2
CASSPGRGGSYEQYF,TGTGCCAGTAGCCCGGGGAGGGGGGGCTCCTACGAGCAGTACTTC,TRBV19,NA,NA,TRBJ2-7
CASSSPGTLSYEQYF,TGTGCCAGCAGCTCGCCGGGGACATTATCCTACGAGCAGTACTTC,TRBV7-2,NA,NA,TRBJ2-7
CASSASGSSTDTQYF,TGTGCCAGCAGCGCAAGCGGGTCTAGCACAGATACGCAGTATTTT,TRBV6-5,NA,NA,TRBJ2-3
CASTPAGLRSYEQYF,TGTGCCAGCACCCCAGCTGGACTACGCTCCTACGAGCAGTACTTC,TRBV27,NA,NA,TRBJ2-7
CASSIDLRTRSSGANVLTF,TGTGCCAGTAGTATAGATCTTAGGACACGTAGCTCTGGGGCCAACGTCCTGACTTTC,TRBV19,NA,NA,TRBJ2-6
CASSKAGSWCPYNEQFF,TGTGCCAGCAGCAAAGCAGGGAGTTGGTGCCCTTACAATGAGCAGTTCTTC,TRBV21-1,NA,NA,TRBJ2-1
CSGDRGTEAFF,TGCAGCGGGGACAGGGGCACTGAAGCTTTCTTT,TRBV29-1,NA,TRBD1,TRBJ1-1
CAPGLAGRRSYNEQFF,TGTGCTCCGGGACTAGCGGGAAGGCGCTCCTACAATGAGCAGTTCTTC,TRBV7-9,few,TRBD2,TRBJ2-1
CASSQAAGFGYGYTF,TGCGCCAGCAGCCAAGCGGCAGGGTTCGGTTATGGCTACACCTTC,TRBV4-3,NA,NA,TRBJ1-2
CASSPRLAGDNNEQFF,TGTGCCAGCTCACCTAGACTAGCGGGAGATAACAATGAGCAGTTCTTC,TRBV18,NA,TRBD2,TRBJ2-1
CATSREQPGHGSYEQYF,TGTGCCACCAGCAGGGAACAACCGGGACACGGCTCCTACGAGCAGTACTTC,TRBV15,NA,NA,TRBJ2-7
CASSQVASEYYEQYF,TGCGCCAGCAGCCAAGTGGCTAGCGAATACTACGAGCAGTACTTC,TRBV4-3,once,NA,TRBJ2-7
CASSGTPWPAEQYF,TGTGCCAGCAGTGGGACACCATGGCCGGCCGAGCAGTACTTC,TRBV6-5,NA,NA,TRBJ2-7
CASTQTGELFF,TGTGCCAGCACCCAGACCGGGGAGCTGTTTTTT,TRBV9,once,NA,TRBJ2-2
CASSVSSGRLTEQFF,TGTGCCAGCAGCGTATCTAGCGGGAGGCTAACTGAGCAGTTCTTC,TRBV9,once,TRBD2,TRBJ2-1
CASSLDLWGVDEQFF,TGTGCCAGCAGCTTAGATTTATGGGGGGTCGATGAGCAGTTCTTC,TRBV7-6,once,NA,TRBJ2-1
CASSYVKGPGGTQYF,TGTGCCAGCAGTTATGTCAAGGGGCCTGGTGGGACCCAGTACTTC,TRBV6-5,NA,NA,TRBJ2-5
CASIGGTRGHEQYF,TGTGCCAGCATTGGTGGGACTAGGGGCCACGAGCAGTACTTC,TRBV2,NA,TRBD2,TRBJ2-7
CASKNSGFSAEAFF,TGTGCCAGCAAGAACTCAGGGTTTTCGGCTGAAGCTTTCTTT,TRBV6-6,NA,NA,TRBJ1-1
CASSGGSSSYNEQFF,TGCGCCAGCTCTGGTGGTTCTAGCTCCTACAATGAGCAGTTCTTC,TRBV10-2,NA,NA,TRBJ2-1
CASSLARGGSTEAFF,TGTGCCAGCAGCTTAGCGAGGGGGGGATCCACTGAAGCTTTCTTT,TRBV7-9,NA,NA,TRBJ1-1
CSSSLDPGWASGPGTQYF,TGTTCCAGCAGCTTAGATCCGGGTTGGGCTAGCGGGCCTGGTACGCAGTATTTT,TRBV7-9,NA,TRBD2,TRBJ2-3
CASSVGSGAGQPQHF,TGTGCCAGTAGTGTAGGATCCGGCGCGGGGCAGCCCCAGCATTTT,TRBV19,NA,NA,TRBJ1-5
CASSQPTGGQNQPQHF,TGCGCCAGCAGCCAACCTACAGGGGGCCAAAATCAGCCCCAGCATTTT,TRBV4-1,NA,TRBD1,TRBJ1-5
CASSRGRAAYGELFF,TGTGCCAGCAGCAGAGGGCGAGCGGCTTACGGGGAGCTGTTTTTT,TRBV7-2,NA,NA,TRBJ2-2